These 27 T cell receptor beta chains came from one sample sequenced in a study of T cell changes during pregnancy in multiple sclerosis. The assay was immunoSEQ multiplex PCR, and TCRdb's table has in-frame clones only and misses some. The sample gives tens of thousands of clones, about 90% of which show up once; roughly 0.69% is in the top ten. The sample in question was CD4+ T cells from peripheral blood mononuclear cells, obtained in the second trimester of pregnancy. Source of these receptors: a female donor in good health, enrolled as a control in a pregnancy study.

The genes are TRBV10-2 and TRBJ2-7, with TRBD2 as a possible D gene (6 bases). Looked up from germline, CDR1 is WSHSY and CDR2 is SAAADI. This CDR3 is 13 amino acids long. Between the trimmed V and J ends, which lost 5 bases and 0 bases, there was a span of 8 bases. The CDR3 reads CASSLTSSYEQYF. CDR3 nucleotide sequence: TGCGCCAGCAGTTTGACTAGCTCCTACGAGCAGTACTTC.

This clone was recorded only once. The genes are TRBV6-6 and TRBJ2-5; 8 bases match TRBD2. The CDR3 runs to 16 residues. The germline V gene has CDR1 MNHNY and CDR2 SVGAGI (reference sequence). Trimming took 5 bases from V and 0 from J; bases not matched to a gene: 8. The CDR3 reads CASSPTSGDNQETQYF. The CDR3 DNA follows: TGTGCCAGCAGTCCTACTAGCGGAGATAACCAAGAGACCCAGTACTTC.

This clone was seen only a few times. The chain links TRBV5-8 to TRBJ2-7; tentative D call: TRBD2 (5 bases). V lost 5 bases and J lost 2, with 14 bases in between. The CDR3 covers 14 residues. In germline, CDR1 is SGHTS, CDR2 YDEGEE. CDR3: CASSPGVYAYEQYF. CDR3 nucleotide sequence: TGTGCCAGCAGTCCCGGGGTTTATGCCTACGAGCAGTACTTC.

This rearrangement joins TRBV4-2 to TRBJ2-7; D may be TRBD1 (5 bases). V gave up 1 base and J gave up 7 bases, with 11 bases separating them. The V gene's germline CDR1 is LGHNA and CDR2 YNFKEQ. The CDR3 runs to 13 residues. CDR3 in amino acids: CASSQGPGQEQYF. The CDR3 DNA is TGTGCCAGCAGCCAAGGTCCAGGGCAAGAGCAGTACTTC.

The chain combines TRBV18 with TRBJ1-1; D not certain. Trimming removed 2 bases at V and 1 base at J, with 8 bases between. This CDR3 region has 14 residues. Germline CDR1 reads KGHSH; CDR2 reads LQKENI. The CDR3 DNA reads as TGTGCCAGCTCACCAGGGCGGGGGAACACTGAAGCTTTCTTT. Its translation is CASSPGRGNTEAFF.

By sample share, this clone is medium-sized. J is TRBJ2-5 and V is TRBV7-2; D perhaps matches TRBD2 (6 bases). The CDR3 contains 15 residues. V lost 5 bases and J 5 bases, leaving 18 bases between the germline ends. Germline V CDR1 and CDR2: SGHTA, FQGNSA. The CDR3: CASSPSAYARETQYF. The CDR3 coding sequence is TGTGCCAGCAGCCCTAGCGCCTACGCCCGGGAGACCCAGTACTTC.

This chain connects TRBV11-2 to TRBJ2-7; TRBD1 matches at 7 bases. The germline V gene encodes CDR1 SGHAT and CDR2 FQNNGV. The V segment lost 4 bases and the J segment 1 base; nucleotides outside the gene matches: 13. CDR3 size: 17 residues. As DNA, the CDR3 is TGTGCCAGCAGCTCCCCTCCAGGGGGACAGTTGTCCTACGAGCAGTACTTC. Its translation: CASSSPPGGQLSYEQYF.

CDR3 protein: CASSLDGLAGWDKNIQYF. The CDR3 bases are TGTGCCAGCAGCTTAGATGGTCTAGCGGGGTGGGACAAAAACATTCAGTACTTC. This rearrangement joins TRBV11-2 to TRBJ2-4, with 9 bases aligning to TRBD2. In germline, CDR1 is SGHAT, CDR2 FQNNGV. This CDR3 comprises 18 residues. Losses at the gene ends were 0 bases for V and 3 bases for J; bases not matched to a gene: 9.

The chain uses TRBV5-8 and TRBJ2-1; 7 bases match TRBD2. The CDR3 has 14 amino acids. With 1 base clipped from V and 7 bases from J, the junction kept 5 bases outside the gene matches. Germline CDR1 SGHTS, CDR2 YDEGEE. In DNA, the CDR3 is TGTGCCAGCAGCTTGTATGGACTAGTAAATGAGCAGTTCTTC. It is translated as CASSLYGLVNEQFF.

This clone was counted a few times. The chain couples TRBV5-1 to TRBJ2-5; 14 nucleotides line up with TRBD2. With V trimmed by 4 bases and J by 2 bases, 10 bases remained unmatched. Germline lookup yields CDR1 SGHRS and CDR2 YFSETQ. The CDR3 sequence is 18 residues long. This CDR3 reads CASSLGLAGALEQETQYF. As DNA, the CDR3 is TGCGCCAGCAGCCTGGGACTAGCGGGGGCCCTAGAACAAGAGACCCAGTACTTC.

The chain is built from TRBV9 and TRBJ1-1; D perhaps matches TRBD1 (6 bases). V lost 8 bases and J lost 0, with 17 bases in between. Germline assignment: CDR1 SGDLS and CDR2 YYNGEE. CDR3 size: 15 residues. This CDR3 reads CARSYRDPMNTEAFF. The CDR3 coding sequence is TGTGCCAGATCCTACAGGGACCCCATGAACACTGAAGCTTTCTTT.

In nucleotides, the CDR3 is TGTGCCAGCATGAGAACCAGCAATCAGCCCCAGCATTTT. It codes for CASMRTSNQPQHF. This chain uses TRBV6-1 with TRBJ1-5; D gene unclear. This CDR3 region has 13 residues. Trimming pared 7 bases from V and 1 base from J, leaving 8 bases between. CDR1 and CDR2 (germline): MNHNS, SASEGT.

This rearrangement joins TRBV7-3 to TRBJ2-2, with a weak D call TRBD2 (7 bases). The germline V gene encodes CDR1 SGHTA and CDR2 FQGTGA. Between the trimmed V and J ends, which lost 10 bases and 5 bases, there was a span of 17 bases. This CDR3 comprises 14 residues. DNA of the CDR3: TGTGCCACCCGGGGGAGGGGGATGACCGGGGAGCTGTTTTTT. This codes for CATRGRGMTGELFF.

V usage is TRBV6-1 and J usage is TRBJ1-1; D gene uncertain. The germline gives CDR1 MNHNS, CDR2 SASEGT. The V and J ends lost 0 bases and 1 base respectively, with 9 bases between them. The CDR3 has 15 residues. CDR3 sequence reads: CASSEAGGRNTEAFF. The CDR3 DNA sequence: TGTGCCAGCAGTGAAGCAGGAGGGAGGAACACTGAAGCTTTCTTT.

The CDR3 loop is CASRGSKGRNQPQHF. CDR3 DNA: TGTGCCAGCCGAGGGTCGAAGGGCCGCAATCAGCCCCAGCATTTT. The chain combines TRBV28 with TRBJ1-5; D is unresolved. The CDR3 runs to 15 residues. The V end was cut by 8 bases, the J end by 2 bases, with 16 bases between. The germline CDR1 and CDR2 sequences are MDHEN and SYDVKM.

This rearrangement joins TRBV5-4 to TRBJ1-2, with 7 positions matching TRBD1. Germline V lookup: CDR1 SGHNT, CDR2 YYREEE (reference sequence). The CDR3 loop spans 12 amino acids. V gave up 6 bases and J gave up 2 bases; unmatched junction bases: 1. CDR3 nucleotides: TGTGCCAGCAAAGGGGGCAACTATGGCTACACCTTC. It specifies CASKGGNYGYTF.

V is TRBV6-5 and J is TRBJ2-1, with D possibly TRBD2 on 5 matching bases. Germline V CDR1 and CDR2: MNHEY, SVGAGI. The germline V and J ends were trimmed by 2 bases and 4 bases, with 12 bases remaining between them. CDR3 length equals 15 residues. The CDR3 DNA reads TGTGCCAGCAGTTACGGAGAGGGAAGGTACAATGAGCAGTTCTTC. Amino acid sequence: CASSYGEGRYNEQFF.

V and J are TRBV9 and TRBJ2-1, with D perhaps matching TRBD2 (6 bases). V lost 4 bases and J 2 bases, leaving 16 bases between the germline ends. Looked up from germline, CDR1 is SGDLS and CDR2 is YYNGEE. The CDR3 totals 16 residues. The CDR3 loop is CASSLVSWGAYNEQFF. The DNA of the CDR3 is TGTGCCAGCAGCCTCGTTTCTTGGGGGGCCTACAATGAGCAGTTCTTC. The full variable domain, rest sourced from reference TRBV9 and TRBJ2-1, is DSGVTQTPKHLITATGQRVTLRCSPRSGDLSVYWYQQSLDQGLQFLIQYYNGEERAKGNILERFSAQQFPDLHSELNLSSLELGDSALYFCASSLVSWGAYNEQFFGPGTRLTVL.

The rearrangement links TRBV12-5 to TRBJ2-7; TRBD1 matches at 8 bases. The CDR3 has 15 amino acids. Germline assignment: CDR1 LGHNT and CDR2 FRNRAP. V trimming: 2 bases; J trimming: 0 bases; junction bases outside the gene matches: 3. For the CDR3, the DNA is TGTGCTAGTGGTTTGATAACAGGGGGCTCCTACGAGCAGTACTTC. It encodes CASGLITGGSYEQYF.

This chain joins TRBV4-2 and TRBJ2-5, with 7 bases matching TRBD1. Germline loops: CDR1 LGHNA, CDR2 YNFKEQ. The length of the CDR3 is 14 residues. V lost 1 base and J lost 2; bases outside the gene matches: 1. CDR3 DNA sequence: TGTGCCAGCAGCCAAGTGGGACAGCAAGAGACCCAGTACTTC. Translated, it gives CASSQVGQQETQYF.

This clone was recorded once. The chain joins TRBV5-1 to TRBJ1-2; D may be TRBD1 (6 bases). The V gene's germline CDR1 is SGHRS and CDR2 YFSETQ. The germline V and J ends were trimmed by 3 bases and 4 bases, with 13 bases remaining between them. The CDR3 is 14 amino acids. CDR3 region: CASSSGGAIYGYTF. CDR3 DNA sequence: TGCGCCAGCAGCTCGGGGGGGGCGATCTATGGCTACACCTTC.

The chain uses TRBV11-3 and TRBJ2-1, with a tentative D call TRBD2 (5 bases). The germline V gene has CDR1 SGHNT and CDR2 YENEEA. The CDR3 is 15 residues long. V dropped 1 base and J dropped 8 bases, with 15 bases sitting between them. The DNA of the CDR3 is TGTGCCAGCAGCTTAGGCGGGCCTCCCTTGCATGAGCAGTTCTTC. Protein: CASSLGGPPLHEQFF.

As for this clone: This sample also contains other DNA sequences that code for the same CDR3. The chain carries TRBV19 and TRBJ1-2; D ambiguous. The germline V and J ends were trimmed by 7 bases and 4 bases, with 19 bases remaining between them. Germline-derived CDR1 and CDR2 are LNHDA and SQIVND (reference sequence). CDR3 length: 15 amino acids. As DNA, the CDR3 is TGTGCCAGTACCAATGAGGGAACGGGAGGCTATGGCTACACCTTC. This encodes CASTNEGTGGYGYTF.

This chain uses TRBV18 with TRBJ2-7; TRBD1 is a possible D gene (6 bases). CDR1 and CDR2 from the germline V gene are KGHSH and LQKENI. Trimming cost V 0 bases and J 7 bases, with 10 bases left between them. This CDR3 is built from 13 residues. In DNA, the CDR3 is TGTGCCAGCTCACCACCGGATCAGGGGGAGCAGTACTTC. Translated, it gives CASSPPDQGEQYF.

This sequence joins TRBV6-5 and TRBJ1-3; D call uncertain. The V gene's germline CDR1 is MNHEY and CDR2 SVGAGI. This CDR3 region has 14 residues. V was shortened by 5 bases and J by 0 bases, with 8 bases between the two germline ends. The CDR3 bases are TGTGCCAGCAGTGTTAGTAACTCTGGAAACACCATATATTTT. It specifies CASSVSNSGNTIYF.

The chain combines TRBV7-2 with TRBJ2-7; D perhaps matches TRBD1 (5 bases). V gave up 0 bases and J gave up 1 base, with 10 bases separating them. Looked up from germline, CDR1 is SGHTA and CDR2 is FQGNSA. This CDR3 is 15 amino acids long. The CDR3 nucleotides are TGTGCCAGCAGCTTAGCGCAGGGCGCTTCCTACGAGCAGTACTTC. Protein product: CASSLAQGASYEQYF.

The DNA of the CDR3 is TGTGCCAGCAGTGACAGGCTTTACAATGAGCAGTTCTTC. Translation gives CASSDRLYNEQFF. This chain links TRBV6-1 with TRBJ2-1; D unresolved. CDR3 length: 13 amino acids. The V end lost 3 bases, the J end lost 4 bases, and 7 bases lay between the germline ends. Germline V gene lookup returns CDR1 MNHNS and CDR2 SASEGT.